A single sample is the source of the 10 T cell receptor beta chains below, sequenced in a study of T-cell memory formation after mild COVID-19. In TCRdb, the 5' RACE reads were re-called with MiXCR into one record per CDR3 protein. Found here are more than 450,000 distinct CDR3 sequences, over 15% of them singletons; the top ten hold around 12%. The sample comprised PBMCs or a T cell subset sorted from them (not recorded which). The receptors were sampled from an adult woman who had mild COVID-19 (a few samples of this study predate the infection). Cell type and time point are not known.

There are many counts of this clonotype. The chain couples TRBV27 to TRBJ2-7, with 7 bases aligning to TRBD1. Trimming at V came to 2 bases and at J to 1 base, leaving 5 bases not matched to a gene. The CDR3 is 15 amino acids. CDR1 is MNHEY and CDR2 is SMNVEV in the germline V gene (reference sequence). In DNA, the CDR3 is TGTGCCAGCAGTTTAAGACAGGGATCATCCTACGAGCAGTACTTC. Amino acid sequence: CASSLRQGSSYEQYF.

The genes are TRBV29-1 and TRBJ2-1; D possibly uses TRBD1 or TRBD2 (5 bases each). Germline V lookup: CDR1 SQVTM, CDR2 ANQGSEA. The V end was cut by 2 bases, the J end by 0 bases, with 11 bases between. CDR3 length equals 15 residues. CDR3 in amino acids: CSVERGAGSYNEQFF. The CDR3 DNA reads as TGCAGCGTTGAACGAGGGGCGGGCTCCTACAATGAGCAGTTCTTC.

This clonotype was seen ten or more times. The chain is built from TRBV24-1 and TRBJ1-5; D remains unclear. Germline V gene data show CDR1 as KGHDR and CDR2 as SFDVKD. This CDR3 is built from 12 residues. V was pared by 7 bases and J by 1 base, with 4 bases between. The chain's CDR3 is CATSESNQPQHF. CDR3 sequence (DNA): TGTGCCACCAGCGAAAGCAATCAGCCCCAGCATTTT.

This chain links TRBV5-1 with TRBJ1-5, with D hard to call. The CDR3 runs 18 residues. Deletions cut 1 base from V and 0 bases from J, with 17 bases between. Germline V gene sequence: CDR1 SGHRS, CDR2 YFSETQ. In DNA, the CDR3 is TGCGCCAGCAGCTTGCGGCCGCTTGGATATAGTAGCAATCAGCCCCAGCATTTT. Protein sequence: CASSLRPLGYSSNQPQHF.

This clonotype was found many times. The chain couples TRBV4-1 to TRBJ2-5; 10 bases line up with TRBD2. Trimming removed 6 bases from V and 4 bases from J; junction bases left unmatched: 2. Germline CDR1 is MGHRA and CDR2 is YSYEKL. This CDR3 comprises 13 residues. Written as DNA, the CDR3 is TGCGCCAGCAGTCGGACTAGCGGAGAGACCCAGTACTTC. Translation gives CASSRTSGETQYF.

The chain joins TRBV5-1 to TRBJ1-2; D gene ambiguous. V was pared by 0 bases and J by 4 bases, with 4 bases between. This CDR3 has 12 amino acids. Germline CDR1 reads SGHRS; CDR2 reads YFSETQ. The CDR3: CASSLDPYGYTF. The CDR3 coding sequence is TGCGCCAGCAGCTTGGACCCCTATGGCTACACCTTC.

In this sample, this clonotype turned up a few times. The genes are TRBV6-5 and TRBJ2-6; the D gene is possibly TRBD1 (6 bases). The ends were cut back, 0 bases at V and 4 bases at J, with 16 bases in the middle. This CDR3 is built from 18 residues. Germline V gives CDR1 MNHEY, CDR2 SVGAGI. CDR3 loop: CASSYSATAGAGANVLTF. The DNA for the CDR3 is TGTGCCAGCAGTTACTCCGCCACGGCAGGGGCAGGGGCCAACGTCCTGACTTTC.

This sequence joins TRBV5-1 and TRBJ2-7; no firm D call. CDR1 is SGHRS, CDR2 YFSETQ, per germline. Trimming removed 4 bases from V and 3 bases from J, with 8 bases in between. The CDR3 is 12 amino acids. The CDR3 nucleotides are TGCGCCAGCAGCGCCCCGAACTACGAGCAGTACTTC. This translates into CASSAPNYEQYF.

V gene TRBV29-1 combines with J gene TRBJ2-1; the D gene could be TRBD1 or TRBD2 (5 bases each). The V and J ends lost 4 bases and 10 bases respectively, with 11 bases between them. The CDR3 totals 11 residues. Germline CDR1 is SQVTM and CDR2 is ANQGSEA. CDR3 in DNA: TGCAGCGTTGCGGGGACCCGGGAGCAGTTCTTC. Translation gives CSVAGTREQFF.

The V call is TRBV2, the J call TRBJ2-7, with D hard to call. The V end lost 0 bases, the J end lost 0 bases, and 12 bases lay between the germline ends. CDR1 and CDR2 from the germline V gene are SNHLY and FYNNEI. The CDR3 sequence is 16 residues long. The CDR3, as DNA: TGTGCCAGCAGTGAAGCCCGCAGCGCGAGCTCCTACGAGCAGTACTTC. As protein: CASSEARSASSYEQYF.